Listed below are T cell receptor beta chains from one sample, sequenced in a study of T cells in Graves' hyperthyroidism and ophthalmopathy. MiXCR was run by TCRdb on the multiplex PCR reads, yielding one entry per CDR3 protein. The data hold about 400,000 distinct CDR3 sequences, with about 13% observed a single time. Input material: blood. These receptors all stem from a woman in her late teens or twenties with Graves' hyperthyroidism. The CDR3 runs from the conserved cysteine through the conserved F or W. D genes are given only for firm matches. A clone size is listed for some rows: how often the clone was seen (once, few, many), or a class if it is expanded.

d_gene,v_gene,j_gene,abundance,CDR3aa,CDR3nt
.,TRBV6-1,TRBJ1-2,.,CASSEVGAGGGYTF,TGTGCCAGCAGTGAGGTGGGCGCGGGGGGCGGCTACACCTTC
TRBD2,TRBV6-1,TRBJ2-2,.,CASSGLAGASNTGELFF,TGTGCCAGCAGTGGGCTAGCGGGGGCCTCGAACACCGGGGAGCTGTTTTTT
.,TRBV15,TRBJ1-3,.,CATSPRIGSGNTIYF,TGTGCCACCAGCCCCCGGATTGGCTCTGGAAACACCATATATTTT
TRBD2,TRBV29-1,TRBJ2-6,many,CSVAASGDATSGANVLTF,TGCAGCGTTGCGGCTAGCGGGGACGCAACTTCTGGGGCCAACGTCCTGACTTTC
TRBD2,TRBV7-3,TRBJ2-1,many,CASSFVGTSGRNEQFF,TGTGCCAGCAGCTTCGTCGGGACTAGCGGACGCAATGAGCAGTTCTTC
.,TRBV7-9,TRBJ1-5,few,CASSLGATRQPQHF,TGTGCCAGCAGCTTAGGGGCAACCCGTCAGCCCCAGCATTTT
.,TRBV11-2,TRBJ1-5,many,CANPRELSRGRGNQPQHF,TGTGCCAACCCCCGAGAGCTGTCCAGGGGTAGGGGCAATCAGCCCCAGCATTTT
.,TRBV28,TRBJ2-7,many,CASKLSHYEQYF,TGTGCCAGCAAATTATCCCACTACGAGCAGTACTTC
.,TRBV6-1,TRBJ2-7,few,CASHQSGSYEQYF,TGTGCCAGCCATCAGTCGGGCTCCTACGAGCAGTACTTC
TRBD2,TRBV24-1,TRBJ2-2,.,CATSEDWTSSDTGELFF,TGTGCCACCAGTGAGGATTGGACTAGCAGCGACACCGGGGAGCTGTTTTTT
.,TRBV20-1,TRBJ1-2,many,CSASPKGYTF,TGCAGTGCTAGCCCAAAAGGCTACACCTTC
.,TRBV28,TRBJ2-7,.,CASSLQQSIYEQYF,TGTGCCAGCAGTTTACAACAGTCTATATACGAGCAGTACTTC
.,TRBV2,TRBJ2-3,many,CASSRQAVTTDTQYF,TGTGCCAGCAGTAGACAGGCCGTAACCACAGATACGCAGTATTTT
.,TRBV9,TRBJ2-1,.,CASSVDGGYSYNEQFF,TGTGCCAGCAGCGTAGATGGCGGCTACTCCTACAATGAGCAGTTCTTC
TRBD1,TRBV20-1,TRBJ2-5,many,CSATGQKETQYF,TGCAGTGCTACGGGACAGAAAGAGACCCAGTACTTC
.,TRBV10-3,TRBJ2-7,.,CAGTGGYEQYF,TGTGCCGGAACTGGGGGTTACGAGCAGTACTTC
.,TRBV6-2/TRBV6-3,TRBJ2-3,many,CASRLGLDTDTQYF,TGTGCCAGCAGACTGGGACTCGACACAGATACGCAGTATTTT
.,TRBV7-6,TRBJ1-1,many,CASSAALTTEAFF,TGTGCCAGCAGCGCCGCACTAACCACTGAAGCTTTCTTT
.,TRBV12-3/TRBV12-4,TRBJ1-1,many,CASSSTGILGEAFF,TGTGCCAGCAGTTCGACAGGAATCCTCGGTGAAGCTTTCTTT
.,TRBV20-1,TRBJ2-7,many,CSATPQYTSYEQYF,TGCAGTGCTACACCCCAATATACTTCCTACGAGCAGTACTTC
TRBD1,TRBV28,TRBJ1-1,many,CASSLFPRGGPNTEAFF,TGTGCCAGCAGTTTATTCCCCAGGGGGGGGCCGAACACTGAAGCTTTCTTT
TRBD2,TRBV4-1,TRBJ2-3,many,CASSQGSGGITDTQYF,TGCGCCAGCAGCCAGGGTAGCGGGGGGATCACAGATACGCAGTATTTT
TRBD1,TRBV29-1,TRBJ2-1,many,CSVEGGQDLYNEQFF,TGCAGCGTTGAAGGGGGACAGGACCTATACAATGAGCAGTTCTTC
.,TRBV6-5,TRBJ2-4,.,CASSYSSGGRNIQYF,TGTGCCAGCAGTTACTCGAGTGGGGGAAGAAACATTCAGTACTTC
.,TRBV24-1,TRBJ2-3,.,CATSDSGGGKTDTQYF,TGTGCCACCAGTGACTCTGGGGGAGGTAAAACAGATACGCAGTATTTT
.,TRBV20-1,TRBJ2-7,many,CSARVPGASYEQYF,TGCAGTGCTAGAGTTCCGGGAGCCTCCTACGAGCAGTACTTC